This entry lists 2 T cell receptor beta chains sequenced from one sample in a study of regulatory T cells in long-lasting Graves disease. Time point given: persistent/refractory GD, antithyroid drugs over 5 years with positive TRAb. Researchers made the TCR library from RNA that was extracted from PBMCs. To make TCR beta libraries, researchers used iRepertoire HTBI primers and Arm-PCR of CDR3 regions. TCRdb processed the multiplex PCR reads anew with MiXCR; each CDR3 protein has one entry. The sample contains 700,000 or so distinct CDR3 sequences, 30% of which appear only once. Material: peripheral blood mononuclear cells (PBMCs), obtained when the disease was refractory, from a patient treated with antithyroid drugs. These receptors were collected from a female donor with Graves disease.

V gene TRBV20-1 combines with J gene TRBJ1-5; D ambiguous. The CDR3 loop spans 15 amino acids. Germline V gene sequence: CDR1 DFQATT, CDR2 SNEGSKA (reference sequence). The V end was cut by 3 bases, the J end by 6 bases, with 18 bases between. Here the CDR3 reads CSASPGEGLGQPQHF. The CDR3 nucleotides are TGCAGTGCTAGCCCCGGGGAGGGTTTAGGTCAGCCCCAGCATTTT.

Ten or more counts support this clonotype. The chain links TRBV12-5 to TRBJ1-1, with 8 bases that match TRBD1. This CDR3 contains 13 residues. Per germline, CDR1 LGHNT and CDR2 FRNRAP. The junction had 2 bases not matched to a gene; V was cut back by 0 bases and J by 8 bases. The CDR3 sequence: CASGLVPGGEAFF. In nucleotides, the CDR3 is TGTGCTAGTGGTTTGGTACCAGGGGGCGAAGCTTTCTTT.